These 7 T cell receptor beta chains were all obtained from the same sample, sequenced in a study of blood T cell repertoires in COVID-19. TCRdb's table, derived via immunoSEQ multiplex PCR, lists solely in-frame clones and lacks some. Here the sample spans 200,000 to 300,000 clones, 80% to 85% being singletons. Material: peripheral blood. Receptors originate from a woman between 55 and 75 years old with active or convalescent COVID-19.

V gene TRBV6-5 combines with J gene TRBJ2-3; D unclear. The CDR3 has 13 amino acids. Germline V gene sequence: CDR1 MNHEY, CDR2 SVGAGI. V lost 2 bases and J lost 4, with 7 bases in between. The CDR3 sequence: CASSYGSADTQYF. CDR3 DNA: TGTGCCAGCAGTTACGGTTCGGCAGATACGCAGTATTTT.

This clone has just one count. The gene calls are TRBV5-4 and TRBJ2-7, with 8 bases that match TRBD1. The CDR3 contains 13 residues. The ends lost 4 bases at V and 3 bases at J; junction bases unmatched: 3. Looked up from germline, CDR1 is SGHNT and CDR2 is YYREEE (reference sequence). The chain's CDR3 is CASSGTGDYEQYF. The CDR3 region has the DNA TGTGCCAGCAGCGGGACAGGAGACTACGAGCAGTACTTC.

CDR3 DNA sequence: TGTGCCAGCAGCCCACAGGGGGTTAATGAAAAACTGTTTTTT. Protein sequence: CASSPQGVNEKLFF. The V and J genes are TRBV7-2 and TRBJ1-4; 8 bases are a match to TRBD1. This CDR3 contains 14 residues. J lost 4 bases, V lost 5 bases, and 3 bases had no gene match. Germline V CDR1 and CDR2: SGHTA, FQGNSA.

The chain joins TRBV9 to TRBJ1-1; D may be TRBD1 (5 bases). This CDR3 comprises 13 residues. CDR1 is SGDLS and CDR2 is YYNGEE in the germline V gene. The germline V and J ends were trimmed by 3 bases and 1 base, with 7 bases remaining between them. The CDR3 here is CASSGQTNTEAFF. Here the CDR3 DNA reads TGTGCCAGCAGCGGACAGACGAACACTGAAGCTTTCTTT. Full variable domain (outside the CDR3, taken from reference TRBV9 and TRBJ1-1): DSGVTQTPKHLITATGQRVTLRCSPRSGDLSVYWYQQSLDQGLQFLIQYYNGEERAKGNILERFSAQQFPDLHSELNLSSLELGDSALYFCASSGQTNTEAFFGQGTRLTVV.

This CDR3 is CASSLGGYLSGNTIYF. CDR3 DNA sequence: TGTGCCAGCAGCCTAGGGGGCTACCTCTCTGGAAACACCATATATTTT. The chain joins TRBV11-2 to TRBJ1-3; the match to TRBD1 covers 7 bases. CDR3 length: 16 amino acids. CDR1 and CDR2 from the germline V gene are SGHAT and FQNNGV. Trimming cost V 5 bases and J 0 bases; bases outside gene matches: 7.

Only a few counts were recorded for this clone. The chain couples TRBV5-1 to TRBJ2-3, with 7 bases aligning to TRBD1. Germline V gives CDR1 SGHRS, CDR2 YFSETQ. The V and J ends lost 4 bases and 0 bases, in that order; junction bases with no gene match: 5. The CDR3 has 15 amino acids. The CDR3, as DNA: TGCGCCAGCAGCCCGGACAGGCCTAGCACAGATACGCAGTATTTT. Its protein is CASSPDRPSTDTQYF. The full variable domain, rest sourced from reference TRBV5-1 and TRBJ2-3, is KAGVTQTPRYLIKTRGQQVTLSCSPISGHRSVSWYQQTPGQGLQFLFEYFSETQRNKGNFPGRFSGRQFSNSRSEMNVSTLELGDSALYLCASSPDRPSTDTQYFGPGTRLTVL.

The J gene is TRBJ1-2, the V gene TRBV21-1. TRBV21-1 is marked as a pseudogene. The CDR3 spans 15 residues. The CDR3 nucleotides read TGTGCCAGCAGCCTTAGAACGGGGAGGGGGGATGGCTACACCTTC. Translating gives CASSLRTGRGDGYTF.